This T cell receptor beta chain was observed in a study of T cells in Graves' hyperthyroidism and ophthalmopathy. General observations from the study: Ophthalmopathy, which appeared later, was predicted by the model a median about 6 months before onset.

For this clonotype: Its matching antigen is unknown.

V lost 4 bases and J lost 3; bases outside the gene matches: 1. This CDR3 has 14 residues. Per the germline V gene, CDR1 is KGHDR and CDR2 is SFDVKD. Orbital computed tomography and thyroid ultrasound, together with serum TRAb and thyroxine and clinical symptoms, were used for diagnoses. Template material for amplifying TCR beta CDR3 regions consisted of RNA transcripts. In the first-round RT-PCR of the TCR CDR3, the HTBI primer set was used. TCRdb re-derived calls from the multiplex PCR reads in MiXCR, one entry per CDR3 protein. The data show hundreds of thousands of distinct CDR3 sequences, with 46% seen just once and roughly 8.2% held by the top ten.

The chain joins TRBV24-1 to TRBJ1-2, with 10 bases that match TRBD1. The sequence was collected from a woman under 30 with Graves' hyperthyroidism. Sequenced input: peripheral blood or thyroid tissue (not recorded which). The CDR3 spells CATSDGQGDYGYTF. The CDR3 DNA sequence: TGTGCCACCAGTGACGGACAGGGGGACTATGGCTACACCTTC.